This is a list of T cell receptor beta chains from one sample in a study of post-analysis software for immune sequencing data. TCRdb re-derived calls from the PCR reads in MiXCR, one entry per CDR3 protein. Of around 710,000 distinct CDR3 sequences in the sample, 35% to 55% were seen once. Sample: blood. The source is a girl aged 10-17 years with multiple sclerosis. CDR3s include the opening cysteine and the closing phenylalanine or tryptophan. The D gene is left open where the match is weak. The listing skips clone size in some rows; elsewhere it reads once, few, many or a size class.

j_gene | d_gene | abundance | v_gene | CDR3nt | CDR3aa
TRBJ2-1 | NA | NA | TRBV4-1 | TGCGCCAGCAGCCAAGCTGCCTCCTACGAGCAGTTCTTC | CASSQAASYEQFF
TRBJ2-1 | NA | NA | TRBV29-1 | TGCAGCGTTCTGGGCCTCTCCTACAATGAGCAGTTCTTC | CSVLGLSYNEQFF
TRBJ2-5 | NA | many | TRBV12-3/TRBV12-4 | TGTGCCAGCAGTTTCTTAGACGGCAACCAAGAGACCCAGTACTTC | CASSFLDGNQETQYF
TRBJ2-3 | NA | NA | TRBV5-1 | TGCGCCAGCAGCTTGCTTGGGGGCATCCCTCCCGATACGCAGTATTTT | CASSLLGGIPPDTQYF
TRBJ1-5 | NA | few | TRBV28 | TGTGCCAGCAGTTTAATTAGCAATCAGCCCCAGCATTTT | CASSLISNQPQHF
TRBJ2-3 | TRBD2 | few | TRBV7-8 | TGTGCCAGCAGCTTAGCCGGGACTAGTGTGGTAGATACGCAGTATTTT | CASSLAGTSVVDTQYF
TRBJ2-5 | NA | NA | TRBV12-3/TRBV12-4 | TGTGCCAGCAGCCAGGACATACCCCCGGAGACCCAGTACTTC | CASSQDIPPETQYF
TRBJ2-1 | TRBD2 | NA | TRBV12-3/TRBV12-4 | TGTGCCAGCAGCCCCCGGTGGGCTAGCGGGAGGACTGAGCAGTTCTTC | CASSPRWASGRTEQFF
TRBJ2-7 | TRBD2 | few | TRBV20-1 | TGCAGTGCTAGGGACCCCAGCGGGAGTTATCCCTACGAGCAGTACTTC | CSARDPSGSYPYEQYF
TRBJ2-1 | NA | NA | TRBV7-2 | TGTGCCAGCAGCTTAGCGAGGGGGGTAACCAATGAGCAGTTCTTC | CASSLARGVTNEQFF
TRBJ2-1 | NA | NA | TRBV3-1 | TGTGCCAGCAGCCACCGGCGCTCCTCCTACAATGAGCAGTTCTTC | CASSHRRSSYNEQFF
TRBJ2-1 | NA | NA | TRBV20-1 | TGCAGTACTAGACAGGACTACAATGAGCAGTTCTTC | CSTRQDYNEQFF
TRBJ2-7 | NA | few | TRBV29-1 | TGCAGCGTTGAATTGGGGGCTAGCGGACCCTACGAGCAGTACTTC | CSVELGASGPYEQYF
TRBJ2-7 | TRBD2 | NA | TRBV3-1 | TGTGCCAGCAGCCCCGGACTAGCGTTCCACGAGCAGTACTTC | CASSPGLAFHEQYF
TRBJ1-6 | NA | many | TRBV20-1 | TGCAGTGCTAGAGTGGGGCAAGAAAGTTCACCCCTCCACTTT | CSARVGQESSPLHF
TRBJ2-3 | TRBD1 | NA | TRBV12-3/TRBV12-4 | TGTGCCAGCAGCCCTAGGGGGACAGGGGGGTCAGATACGCAGTATTTT | CASSPRGTGGSDTQYF
TRBJ1-2 | TRBD1 | few | TRBV7-2 | TGTGCCAGCAGCCGTCAGGGGGGGGCGAACTATGGCTACACCTTC | CASSRQGGANYGYTF
TRBJ1-5 | NA | NA | TRBV6-5 | TGTGCCAGCACAACTAATAGCAATCAGCCCCAGCATTTT | CASTTNSNQPQHF
TRBJ1-5 | NA | NA | TRBV2 | TGTGCCAGCAGTGAGGACAGACCTAGCAATCAGCCCCAGCATTTT | CASSEDRPSNQPQHF
TRBJ2-6 | NA | few | TRBV7-8 | TGTGCCAGCAGCTTAGGCAGGGTTCCTGGGGCCAACGTCCTGACTTTC | CASSLGRVPGANVLTF
TRBJ1-2 | TRBD1 | few | TRBV20-1 | TGCAGTGCCGCGAACGCCGGGACAGGGATAGGCTACACCTTC | CSAANAGTGIGYTF
TRBJ2-5 | NA | NA | TRBV29-1 | TGCAGCGCCCTAAGACTGACCCAAGAGACCCAGTACTTC | CSALRLTQETQYF
TRBJ1-2 | TRBD1 | few | TRBV6-1 | TGTGCCAGCAGTACAGGGGGCGCGGGCTATGGCTACACCTTC | CASSTGGAGYGYTF
TRBJ2-4 | TRBD2 | few | TRBV20-1 | TGCAGTGCCGTCCTAGCGGGAGGGGAAAACATTCAGTACTTC | CSAVLAGGENIQYF
TRBJ2-3 | TRBD2 | few | TRBV20-1 | TGCAGTGCTAGGGGGGAGGGTAGCGGGAGGGCAGATACGCAGTATTTT | CSARGEGSGRADTQYF
TRBJ2-7 | NA | NA | TRBV11-2 | TGTGCCAGCAGCTTAGACTCAGGAGCGCTCGAGCAGTACTTC | CASSLDSGALEQYF
TRBJ2-7 | NA | few | TRBV18 | TGTGCCAGCTCATCCTCGGGCGGGACAGCTTACGAGCAGTACTTC | CASSSSGGTAYEQYF
TRBJ2-3 | TRBD1 | NA | TRBV20-1 | TGCAGTGCTAGAGATGGGGACAGGATCAGAGATACGCAGTATTTT | CSARDGDRIRDTQYF
TRBJ2-1 | TRBD2 | NA | TRBV10-3 | TGTGCCATCAGTGAGTCCAGGACTAGCAGCTACAATGAGCAGTTCTTC | CAISESRTSSYNEQFF
TRBJ2-1 | NA | NA | TRBV14 | TGTGCCAGCAGCCAAGACCTTGAGCAGTTCTTC | CASSQDLEQFF
TRBJ2-3 | NA | NA | TRBV20-1 | TGCAGTGCTAGAGGTACCTCGGGACACTCCACAGATACGCAGTATTTT | CSARGTSGHSTDTQYF
TRBJ1-2 | TRBD1 | NA | TRBV9 | TGTGCCAGCAGCGGCGACAGGGGATTCTATGGCTACACCTTC | CASSGDRGFYGYTF
TRBJ2-1 | TRBD2 | NA | TRBV11-2 | TGTGCCAGCAGCTTAAGCAGACTAGCAGTATACAATGAGCAGTTCTTC | CASSLSRLAVYNEQFF
TRBJ1-5 | TRBD1 | NA | TRBV12-3/TRBV12-4 | TGTGCCAGCAGCTCGTCGCTTCGACAGGGCTTTAATCAGCCCCAGCATTTT | CASSSSLRQGFNQPQHF
TRBJ1-6 | NA | NA | TRBV20-1 | TGCAGTGCTAGAGACGGGACCGTCGGCTCACCCCTCCACTTT | CSARDGTVGSPLHF
TRBJ2-1 | NA | NA | TRBV6-2/TRBV6-3 | TGTGCCAGCAGTTACGGAGCGGGTTACAATGAGCAGTTCTTC | CASSYGAGYNEQFF
TRBJ1-1 | NA | once | TRBV20-1 | TGCAGTGCAAACACAGGGTCCTCTGAGGCTTTCTTT | CSANTGSSEAFF
TRBJ2-1 | NA | NA | TRBV7-9 | TGTGCCAGCAGCACCCGCGATAGGAGGCCCTACAATGAGCAGTTCTTC | CASSTRDRRPYNEQFF
TRBJ2-7 | NA | NA | TRBV6-6 | TGTGCCAGCGAACTGACCGCAACTCGCTACGAGCAGTACTTC | CASELTATRYEQYF
TRBJ2-7 | NA | NA | TRBV6-1 | TGTGCCAGCAGACCCGGCGGAACGAACTACGAGCAGTACTTC | CASRPGGTNYEQYF
TRBJ2-3 | NA | NA | TRBV24-1 | TGTGCCACCAGTGCGGGGGCGATCCTAGATCGGTATTTT | CATSAGAILDRYF
TRBJ2-4 | NA | NA | TRBV12-3/TRBV12-4 | TGTGCCAGCAGTTTAATGGTCCCTCTGAAGGGGACGATTCAGTACTTC | CASSLMVPLKGTIQYF
TRBJ2-7 | NA | once | TRBV14 | TGTGCCAGCAGCTTAACCGGGACACCTCTCTACGAGCAGTACTTC | CASSLTGTPLYEQYF
TRBJ2-1 | TRBD2 | NA | TRBV5-1 | TGCGCCAGCAGCTTGGGGGCGGGAGGGCCCTCCTACAATGAGCAGTTCTTC | CASSLGAGGPSYNEQFF
TRBJ2-1 | NA | NA | TRBV18 | TGTGCCAGCTCACCGGGCGGGGAAGAGCAGTTCTTC | CASSPGGEEQFF
TRBJ2-1 | NA | many | TRBV7-2 | TGTGCCAGCAGCTCTGACTACTACAATGAGCAGTTCTTC | CASSSDYYNEQFF
TRBJ2-7 | NA | NA | TRBV27 | TGTGCCAGCAGTTGGGACAGGAGGCGGGGGGAGCAGTACTTC | CASSWDRRRGEQYF
TRBJ2-1 | TRBD2 | NA | TRBV12-3/TRBV12-4 | TGTGTCGCCGCGGGGACTAGCGGGCCCCAAAGCTCCTACAATGAGCAGTTCTTC | CVAAGTSGPQSSYNEQFF
TRBJ1-6 | NA | once | TRBV20-1 | TGCAGTGCTAGAGATGGTACGGCCGCTACCTATAATTCACCCCTCCACTTT | CSARDGTAATYNSPLHF
TRBJ1-2 | TRBD1 | NA | TRBV19 | TGTGCCAGTAGCCACGGGGGACAGGGGCATGGCTACACCTTC | CASSHGGQGHGYTF